This T cell receptor beta chain emerged from a study of cytomegalovirus exposure and HLA in healthy donors. Broader study findings: The investigators catalogued 150 to 200 TCR beta chains as cytomegalovirus-associated. According to reports, the classifier identified cytomegalovirus status with high specificity and sensitivity. Later genetic work tied a missense DCLRE1C variant to beta-chain V and J trimming. Most sequenced TCRs were rare (though some public TCRs occurred in many donors).

Primers: 60 Vbeta forward and 13 Jbeta reverse. Sequenced by immunoSEQ multiplex PCR; TCRdb stores in-frame clones only, minus some. The profile covers 84,000 or so clones, with more than 60% appearing a single time and approximately 2.8% taken by the ten largest. The CDR3 spans 15 residues. Germline assignment: CDR1 KGHSH and CDR2 LQKENI. Trimming stripped 5 bases from V and 2 bases from J, with 15 bases between. As concerns this clone: The antigen is not known.

The TCR was taken from a man aged 30 to 45 in good health and CMV-seronegative. The material sequenced was PBMCs. The chain combines TRBV18 with TRBJ1-1, with D perhaps TRBD1 (6 bases). The CDR3 protein is CASSLLDSLNTEAFF. The CDR3, as DNA: TGTGCCAGCTCATTACTGGACAGCCTCAACACTGAAGCTTTCTTT.